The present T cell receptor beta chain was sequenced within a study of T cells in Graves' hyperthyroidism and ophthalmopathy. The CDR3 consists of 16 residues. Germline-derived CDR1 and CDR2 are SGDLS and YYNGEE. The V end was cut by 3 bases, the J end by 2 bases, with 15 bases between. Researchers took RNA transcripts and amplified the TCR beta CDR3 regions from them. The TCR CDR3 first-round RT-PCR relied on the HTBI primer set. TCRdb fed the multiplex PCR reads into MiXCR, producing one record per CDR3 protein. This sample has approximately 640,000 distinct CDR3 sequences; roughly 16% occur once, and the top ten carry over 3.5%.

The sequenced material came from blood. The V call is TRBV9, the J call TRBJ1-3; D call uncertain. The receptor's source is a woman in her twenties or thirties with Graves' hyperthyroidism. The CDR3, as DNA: TGTGCCAGCAGCGCCGTGGGCAGGCCACCTGGAAACACCATATATTTT. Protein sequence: CASSAVGRPPGNTIYF.